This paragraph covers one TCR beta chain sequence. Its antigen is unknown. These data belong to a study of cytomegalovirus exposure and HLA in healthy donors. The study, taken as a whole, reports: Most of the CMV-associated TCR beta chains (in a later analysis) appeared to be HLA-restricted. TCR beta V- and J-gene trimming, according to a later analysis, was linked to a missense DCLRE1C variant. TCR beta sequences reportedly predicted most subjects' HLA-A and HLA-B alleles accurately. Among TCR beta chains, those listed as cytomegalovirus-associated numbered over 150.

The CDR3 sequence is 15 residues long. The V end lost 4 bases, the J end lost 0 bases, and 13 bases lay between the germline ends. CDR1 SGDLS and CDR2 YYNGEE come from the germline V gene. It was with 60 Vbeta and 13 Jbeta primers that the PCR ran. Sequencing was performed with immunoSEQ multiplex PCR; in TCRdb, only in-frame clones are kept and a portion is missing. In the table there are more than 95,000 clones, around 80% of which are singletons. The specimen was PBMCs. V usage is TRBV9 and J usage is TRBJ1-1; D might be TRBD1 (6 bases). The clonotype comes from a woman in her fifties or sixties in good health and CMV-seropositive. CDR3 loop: CASSPRTAMNTEAFF. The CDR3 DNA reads TGTGCCAGCAGCCCTCGGACAGCGATGAACACTGAAGCTTTCTTT.